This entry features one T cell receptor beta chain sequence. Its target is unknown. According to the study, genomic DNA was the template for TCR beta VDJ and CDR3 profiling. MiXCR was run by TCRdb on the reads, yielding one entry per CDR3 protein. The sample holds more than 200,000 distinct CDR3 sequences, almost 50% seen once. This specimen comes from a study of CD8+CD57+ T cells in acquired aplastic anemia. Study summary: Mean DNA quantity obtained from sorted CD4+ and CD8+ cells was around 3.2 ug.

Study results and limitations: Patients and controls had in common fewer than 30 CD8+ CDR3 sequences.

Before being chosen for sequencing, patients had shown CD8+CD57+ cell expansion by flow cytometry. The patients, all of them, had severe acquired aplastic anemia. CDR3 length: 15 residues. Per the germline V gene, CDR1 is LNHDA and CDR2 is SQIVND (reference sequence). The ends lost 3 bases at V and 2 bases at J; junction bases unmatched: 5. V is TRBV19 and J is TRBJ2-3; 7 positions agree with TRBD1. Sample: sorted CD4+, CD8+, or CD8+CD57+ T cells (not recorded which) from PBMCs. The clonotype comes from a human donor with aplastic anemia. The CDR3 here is CASSIGTANTDTQYF. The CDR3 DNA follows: TGTGCCAGTAGTATCGGGACAGCAAACACAGATACGCAGTATTTT. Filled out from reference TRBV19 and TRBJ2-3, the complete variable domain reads DGGITQSPKYLFRKEGQNVTLSCEQNLNHDAMYWYRQDPGQGLRLIYYSQIVNDFQKGDIAEGYSVSREKKESFPLTVTSAQKNPTAFYLCASSIGTANTDTQYFGPGTRLTVL.